The source of this T cell receptor (beta chain) is a study of neurological immune-mediated disorders. Findings and limits, study-wide: Subjects shared no identical expanded-clone CDR3 amino acid sequences, suggesting private TCR-beta repertoires in all groups.

This clonotype was recorded a few times. As yet, its antigen is unknown. In TCRdb, the 5' RACE reads were re-called with MiXCR into one record per CDR3 protein. Here the sample spans roughly 100,000 distinct CDR3 sequences, 10% to 12% being singletons. The V gene's germline CDR1 is DFQATT and CDR2 SNEGSKA (reference sequence). This CDR3 comprises 15 residues. The ends lost 3 bases at V and 4 bases at J; junction bases unmatched: 9. The time point: longitudinal time-point 3. 2 million unsorted PBMCs were stored in RNAlater at -80 °C before RNA extraction. The V call is TRBV20-1, the J call TRBJ1-3, with 7 positions matching TRBD1. The receptor was derived from a female donor with HTLV-1-associated myelopathy (HAM/TSP). The sample was PBMCs. This CDR3 is CSARSTGAAGNTIYF. CDR3 coding DNA: TGCAGTGCTAGGTCTACAGGGGCAGCCGGAAACACCATATATTTT.